The 27 T cell receptor beta chains listed next were all sequenced from one sample in a study of post-analysis software for immune sequencing data. Which antigens these TCRs recognize remains unknown. TCR beta libraries were prepared from cDNA with unique molecular identifiers. In TCRdb, the PCR reads were re-called with MiXCR into one record per CDR3 protein. Among 400,000 to 500,000 distinct CDR3 sequences listed, 39% were seen once. Study-wide findings and caveats: Comparison of patients with controls showed five TRBV segments more frequent in patients, TRBV5-6, TRBV5-1 and TRBV20-1 among them.

The specimen sequenced was blood. The receptor source for this set is a girl aged 2 to 10 with multiple sclerosis.

This clonotype showed up just a few times. The gene calls are TRBV13 and TRBJ1-1; 9 bases are shared with TRBD1. In germline, CDR1 is PRHDT, CDR2 FYEKMQ (reference sequence). Trimming took 5 bases from V and 6 from J; bases not matched to a gene: 7. This CDR3 comprises 14 residues. CDR3 sequence reads: CASSPGTGLAEAFF. The CDR3 DNA is TGTGCCAGCAGCCCTGGGACAGGGTTGGCTGAAGCTTTCTTT.

The rearrangement joins TRBV4-2 to TRBJ2-1; 15 bases match TRBD2. CDR1 and CDR2 from the germline V gene are LGHNA and YNFKEQ. V dropped 3 bases and J dropped 7; count of bases not matched to a gene: 4. The CDR3 spans 16 residues. The CDR3 loop is CASSQRGTSGRNEQFF. The CDR3 DNA follows: TGTGCCAGCAGCCAGAGAGGGACTAGCGGGAGGAATGAGCAGTTCTTC.

The chain joins TRBV6-5 to TRBJ2-5; no definite D call. The CDR3 is made up of 14 amino acids. CDR1 is MNHEY, CDR2 SVGAGI, per germline. The V gene lost 6 bases and the J gene lost 5 bases, with 16 bases spanning the gap. This CDR3 is CASSRLLSDETQYF. As DNA, the CDR3 is TGTGCCAGCAGCCGACTCCTTTCCGATGAGACCCAGTACTTC.

This clonotype was seen more than once but under ten times. The rearrangement joins TRBV4-3 to TRBJ1-1; D possibly corresponds to TRBD1 (5 bases). With 3 bases removed from V and 10 bases from J, the gap between germline ends came to 15 bases. The CDR3 spans 13 residues. The germline V gene encodes CDR1 LGHNA and CDR2 YSLEER. CDR3 sequence: CASSHCSRAAAFF. In DNA form, the CDR3 reads TGCGCCAGCAGCCATTGTAGCAGGGCTGCAGCTTTCTTT.

The chain uses TRBV6-5 and TRBJ1-2; 9 bases match TRBD1. Germline V gene sequence: CDR1 MNHEY, CDR2 SVGAGI. The CDR3 consists of 14 residues. J gave up 4 bases and V 6 bases, and 6 bases lay outside the gene matches. The chain's CDR3 is CASRRQGGTYGYTF. CDR3 sequence (DNA): TGTGCCAGCAGACGACAGGGGGGGACCTATGGCTACACCTTC.

This clonotype showed up just a few times. The chain recombines TRBV28 with TRBJ1-6; the D gene is possibly TRBD1 (6 bases). Germline CDR1 is MDHEN and CDR2 is SYDVKM. The CDR3 is made up of 14 amino acids. V was pared by 5 bases and J by 12 bases, with 17 bases between. The CDR3 here is CASSSPGTPLPLHF. The CDR3 DNA sequence: TGTGCCAGCAGTAGCCCCGGGACACCTCTACCCCTCCACTTT.

This clonotype was counted a few times. The V gene is TRBV14, the J gene TRBJ2-7; D is undetermined. V lost 3 bases, J lost 2 bases, and 11 bases lay in between. CDR3 length equals 14 residues. Germline values: CDR1 SGHDN, CDR2 FVKESK. The CDR3 DNA sequence: TGTGCCAGCAGCCAGGGCCTTACGACCTACGAGCAGTACTTC. It encodes CASSQGLTTYEQYF.

The chain links TRBV27 to TRBJ2-1, with 10 bases lining up with TRBD2. The CDR3 is made up of 15 amino acids. Germline loops: CDR1 MNHEY, CDR2 SMNVEV (reference sequence). V lost 8 bases to trimming and J lost 4 bases; unmatched junction nucleotides: 8. The CDR3 is CASQGLAGDYNEQFF. CDR3 DNA sequence: TGTGCCAGCCAAGGGCTAGCGGGGGATTACAATGAGCAGTTCTTC.

V is TRBV6-2 or TRBV6-3 and J is TRBJ1-5; 11 nucleotides match TRBD1. J gave up 4 bases and V 6 bases, and 8 bases lay outside the gene matches. The CDR3 loop spans 16 amino acids. The germline gives CDR1 MNHEY, CDR2 SVGEGT. CDR3 in DNA: TGTGCCAGCAGCAGGGCCGGACAGGGGGCTAATCAGCCCCAGCATTTT. Its translation is CASSRAGQGANQPQHF.

This clonotype was recorded a few times. The CDR3 loop reads CSAYVGSGANVLTF. For the CDR3, the DNA is TGCAGTGCCTATGTGGGATCCGGGGCCAACGTCCTGACTTTC. The chain is built from TRBV20-1 and TRBJ2-6; D is uncertain. The CDR3 is made up of 14 amino acids. CDR1 DFQATT and CDR2 SNEGSKA come from the germline V gene (reference sequence). V was shortened by 6 bases and J by 4 bases, with 13 bases between the two germline ends.

The chain combines TRBV2 with TRBJ2-3; TRBD1 is a possible D gene (6 bases). V was pared by 6 bases and J by 0 bases, with 10 bases between. The CDR3 covers 14 residues. Germline-derived CDR1 and CDR2 are SNHLY and FYNNEI. The CDR3 region has the DNA TGTGCCAGCAGGGACAGCCCTAGCACAGATACGCAGTATTTT. Residues: CASRDSPSTDTQYF.

This clonotype has at least ten counts. The rearrangement joins TRBV20-1 to TRBJ1-6; no clear D gene. Trimming shortened V by 6 bases and J by 8 bases, and 14 bases separated the two germline ends. The CDR3 is 13 residues long. Germline loops: CDR1 DFQATT, CDR2 SNEGSKA (reference sequence). The DNA of the CDR3 is TGCAGTGCGAAGGCCCGATGGGATTCACCCCTCCACTTT. Its protein is CSAKARWDSPLHF.

V usage is TRBV3-1 and J usage is TRBJ2-4; TRBD1 matches 7 bases. In germline, CDR1 is LGHDT, CDR2 YNNKEL (reference sequence). The CDR3 contains 15 residues. The J segment lost 7 bases and the V segment lost 1 base, leaving 7 bases of the junction unmatched. The CDR3 DNA reads as TGTGCCAGCAGCCAAGCGTTGGGACAGATTAACATTCAGTACTTC. The encoded protein is CASSQALGQINIQYF.

Concerning this clonotype: A junction boundary mismatches the germline segment, possibly from a read error. The V call is TRBV28, the J call TRBJ2-5, with TRBD2 as a possible D gene (5 bases). This CDR3 spans 14 amino acids. Germline CDR1 reads MDHEN; CDR2 reads SYDVKM. The CDR3 nucleotides read TGTACCAGCAGTTTCGAGGGCAGGCCGGAGACCCAGTACTTC. As protein: CTSSFEGRPETQYF.

This clonotype has more than one count but fewer than ten. The chain links TRBV12-3 or TRBV12-4 to TRBJ1-2; the match to TRBD1 covers 9 bases. CDR3 length: 16 residues. V was clipped by 5 bases and J by 4 bases; unmatched bases: 11. In nucleotides, the CDR3 is TGTGCCAGCAGTGTTGCACAGGGGGCCGGTTCCTATGGCTACACCTTC. Amino acid sequence: CASSVAQGAGSYGYTF.

The chain joins TRBV6-2 or TRBV6-3 to TRBJ2-1; D not certain. Trimming removed 2 bases from V and 5 bases from J, with 10 bases in between. Germline V gene sequence: CDR1 MNHEY, CDR2 SVGEGT. CDR3 size: 14 residues. CDR3 DNA: TGTGCCAGCAGTTACCTGAACTGGGACAATGAGCAGTTCTTC. It codes for CASSYLNWDNEQFF.

The chain carries TRBV28 and TRBJ2-3; D unclear. V lost 2 bases to trimming and J lost 4 bases, with 7 bases between them. Germline CDR1 MDHEN, CDR2 SYDVKM. CDR3 length: 13 amino acids. CDR3 coding DNA: TGTGCCAGCAGTTTAGATCGTCCAGATACGCAGTATTTT. Protein product: CASSLDRPDTQYF.

The rearrangement uses TRBV20-1 and TRBJ1-4; tentatively, D is TRBD1 (6 bases). With 3 bases removed from V and 0 bases from J, the gap between germline ends came to 8 bases. The CDR3 consists of 14 residues. Germline CDR1 reads DFQATT; CDR2 reads SNEGSKA (reference sequence). CDR3 in amino acids: CSASRTATNEKLFF. The CDR3 nucleotides are TGCAGTGCTAGTAGGACAGCAACTAATGAAAAACTGTTTTTT.

This chain links TRBV4-3 with TRBJ2-1; unclear D gene. The CDR3 length is 14 residues. CDR1 is LGHNA, CDR2 YSLEER, per germline. V shed 1 base and J shed 5 bases, with 9 bases lying between them. The CDR3 region has the DNA TGCGCCAGCAGCCAAGGGAGCGTTGACAATGAGCAGTTCTTC. Its translation: CASSQGSVDNEQFF.

The chain recombines TRBV4-1 with TRBJ2-3; 10 positions match TRBD2. CDR1 is MGHRA, CDR2 YSYEKL, per germline. V lost 6 bases and J lost 2; bases outside the gene matches: 8. The CDR3 is made up of 16 amino acids. The CDR3 bases are TGCGCCAGCAGGGAAGGGACTAGCGAATACACAGATACGCAGTATTTT. This translates into CASREGTSEYTDTQYF.

Only a few counts were recorded for this clonotype. The rearrangement joins TRBV5-1 to TRBJ2-1; D might be TRBD1 or TRBD2, each matching 5 bases. Germline assignment: CDR1 SGHRS and CDR2 YFSETQ. The V gene lost 8 bases and the J gene lost 10 bases, with 22 bases spanning the gap. The CDR3 covers 14 residues. The CDR3 is CASTFGTNPYEQFF. The CDR3 DNA sequence: TGCGCCAGTACCTTCGGGACCAACCCCTACGAGCAGTTCTTC.

V usage is TRBV9 and J usage is TRBJ2-7; the D call may be TRBD1 or TRBD2 (5 bases each). The length of the CDR3 is 17 residues. Germline CDR1 is SGDLS and CDR2 is YYNGEE. Trimming shortened V by 3 bases and J by 3 bases, and 22 bases separated the two germline ends. Here the CDR3 reads CASSGPGPGPGGYEQYF. CDR3 nucleotides: TGTGCCAGCAGCGGACCGGGGCCAGGACCTGGCGGCTACGAGCAGTACTTC.

A few counts support this clonotype. This rearrangement joins TRBV6-5 to TRBJ1-1, with a weak D call TRBD1 (5 bases). In germline, CDR1 is MNHEY, CDR2 SVGAGI. The CDR3 is 15 amino acids. Trimming removed 0 bases at V and 1 base at J, with 9 bases between. In nucleotides, the CDR3 is TGTGCCAGCAGTTACTCGGGCAGGGCGAACACTGAAGCTTTCTTT. Translating it yields CASSYSGRANTEAFF.

This clonotype has a handful of counts. The chain combines TRBV6-5 with TRBJ1-1; 7 bases are shared with TRBD1. The J segment lost 4 bases and the V segment lost 8 bases, leaving 13 bases of the junction unmatched. Germline V gene lookup returns CDR1 MNHEY and CDR2 SVGAGI. The CDR3 loop spans 15 amino acids. Written as DNA, the CDR3 is TGTGCCAGCCGTACATATCAGACAGGGATCACTGAAGCTTTCTTT. Its protein product is CASRTYQTGITEAFF.

The rearrangement joins TRBV7-2 to TRBJ1-5; 9 bases map to TRBD1. The CDR3 consists of 15 residues. CDR1 and CDR2 (germline): SGHTA, FQGNSA. V gave up 6 bases and J gave up 6 bases; unmatched junction bases: 9. CDR3 coding DNA: TGTGCCAGCAGGTTTAATACAGGGGGCGGTCAGCCCCAGCATTTT. This sequence encodes CASRFNTGGGQPQHF.

This sequence joins TRBV29-1 and TRBJ2-1, with 11 bases aligning to TRBD1. In germline, CDR1 is SQVTM, CDR2 ANQGSEA. Germline trimming cut 7 bases from V and 8 bases from J; bases unmatched to any gene: 13. This CDR3 is built from 15 residues. CDR3 in DNA: TGCAGCGCGACCCCTGGGACAGGGGGTTTTTATGAGCAGTTCTTC. Amino acids: CSATPGTGGFYEQFF.

J is TRBJ2-1 and V is TRBV12-3 or TRBV12-4; D unclear. There are 12 residues in the CDR3. V was clipped by 5 bases and J by 7 bases, with 9 bases between them. The CDR3 DNA reads as TGTGCCAGCAGTAACGCTCGGAATGAGCAGTTCTTC. Translation: CASSNARNEQFF.